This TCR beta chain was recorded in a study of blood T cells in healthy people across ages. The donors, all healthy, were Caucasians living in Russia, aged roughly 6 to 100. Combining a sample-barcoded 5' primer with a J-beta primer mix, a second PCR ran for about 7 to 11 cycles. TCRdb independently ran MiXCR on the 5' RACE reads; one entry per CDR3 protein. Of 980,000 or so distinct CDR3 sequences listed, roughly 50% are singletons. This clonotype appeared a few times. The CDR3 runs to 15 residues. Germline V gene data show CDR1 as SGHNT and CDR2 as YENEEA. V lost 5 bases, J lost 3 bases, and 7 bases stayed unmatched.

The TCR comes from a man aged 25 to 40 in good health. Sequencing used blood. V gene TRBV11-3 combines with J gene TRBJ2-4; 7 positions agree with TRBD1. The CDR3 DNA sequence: TGTGCCAGCAGCCCGCGGTCAGGGGGCAAAAACATTCAGTACTTC. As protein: CASSPRSGGKNIQYF.